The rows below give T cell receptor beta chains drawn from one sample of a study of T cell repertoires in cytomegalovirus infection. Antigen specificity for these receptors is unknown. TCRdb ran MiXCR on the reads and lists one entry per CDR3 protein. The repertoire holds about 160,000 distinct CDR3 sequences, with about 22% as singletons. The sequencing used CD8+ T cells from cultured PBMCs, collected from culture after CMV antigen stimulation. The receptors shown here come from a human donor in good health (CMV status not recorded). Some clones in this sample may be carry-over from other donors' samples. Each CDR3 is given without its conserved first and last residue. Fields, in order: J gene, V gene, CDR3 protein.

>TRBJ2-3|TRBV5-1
ASSLDAGVTDTQY
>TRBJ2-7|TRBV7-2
ASIPGGAGEQY
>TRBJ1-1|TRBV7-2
ASSLRGRNTEAF
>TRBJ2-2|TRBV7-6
ASSFRNGGAKTGELF
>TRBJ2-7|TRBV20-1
SAEEWLANSYEQY
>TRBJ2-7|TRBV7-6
ASSLFPAGLEQY
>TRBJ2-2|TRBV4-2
ASSQVENGELF
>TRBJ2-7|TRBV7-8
ASSSGTDYEQY
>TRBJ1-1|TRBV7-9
ASSWRAGGGTEAF
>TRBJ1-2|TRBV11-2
ASSAPGQGVGGYT
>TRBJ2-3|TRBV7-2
ASSWGTTQY
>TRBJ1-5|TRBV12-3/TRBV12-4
ASSYRAGVLYSNQPQH
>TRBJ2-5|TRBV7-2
ASGAGTETQY
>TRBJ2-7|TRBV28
ASSLPGLTEQY
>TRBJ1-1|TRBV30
AWRDLRQGHRNTEAF
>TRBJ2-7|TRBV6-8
ASRDKSSYEQY
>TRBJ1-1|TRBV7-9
ASDAGRLNTEAF
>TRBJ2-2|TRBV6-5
ASSYGGWELF
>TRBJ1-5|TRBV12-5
ASGPGGVQH
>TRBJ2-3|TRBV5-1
ASSLPGVADTQY
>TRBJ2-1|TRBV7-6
ASSDGGGHNEQF
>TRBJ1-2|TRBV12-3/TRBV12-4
ASSVPGGVVDYGYT
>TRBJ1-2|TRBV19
ASSPSTGRGYT
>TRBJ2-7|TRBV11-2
ASSYRGSHYEQY
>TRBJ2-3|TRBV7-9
ASGPTLSTDTQY
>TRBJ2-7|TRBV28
ASSLSLGGFEQY
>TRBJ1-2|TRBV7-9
ASSHTAQTGGHGYT
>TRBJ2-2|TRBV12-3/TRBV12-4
ASSRGLAGGPRTGELF
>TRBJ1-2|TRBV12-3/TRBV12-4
ASSFRPTELNYGYT
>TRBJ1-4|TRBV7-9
ASSAPSGGDEKLF
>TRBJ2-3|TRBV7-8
ASSLPQSMEDRTDTQY
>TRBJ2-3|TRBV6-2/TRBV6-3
ASSERGAVSTDTQY
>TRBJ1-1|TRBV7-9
ASSPSDRGPVNTEAF
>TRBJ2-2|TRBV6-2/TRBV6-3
ASSSSLAGGPNTGELF
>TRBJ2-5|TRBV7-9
ASSFYRGNQQETQY
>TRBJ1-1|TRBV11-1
ASSFPKSTAF
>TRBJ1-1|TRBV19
ASSPPQGWTEAF
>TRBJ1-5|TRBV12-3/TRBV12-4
ASSPYGNGQPQH
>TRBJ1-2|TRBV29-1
SVVSRDSTFSGYGYT
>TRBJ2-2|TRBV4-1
ASSQDGATTGELF
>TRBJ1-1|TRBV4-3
ASSRLVPGTGENTEAF
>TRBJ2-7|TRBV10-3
AISDPRQGVSVVYEQY
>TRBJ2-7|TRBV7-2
ASSFNRVSYEQY
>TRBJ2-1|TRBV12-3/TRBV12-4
ASTDRGYEQF
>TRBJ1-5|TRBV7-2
ASSYRDSNQPQH
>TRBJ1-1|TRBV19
ASTPGSLNTEAF
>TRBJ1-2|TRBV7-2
ASSLLETANYGYT
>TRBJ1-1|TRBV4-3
ASSQAGNTEAF
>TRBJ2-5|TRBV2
ASSALHTQY
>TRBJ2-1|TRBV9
ASSAPGTGVSYNEQF
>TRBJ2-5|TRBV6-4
ASSDTGGETQY
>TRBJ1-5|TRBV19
ASTRRVGQSQPQH